This T cell receptor beta chain is drawn from a study of Graves' ophthalmopathy and Graves' hyperthyroidism. The CDR3 runs 16 residues. Germline assignment: CDR1 MNHEY and CDR2 SVGAGI. With V trimmed by 5 bases and J by 1 base, 10 bases remained unmatched. Amplification of the TCR beta CDR3 regions used RNA transcripts (as template). Second-round multiplex PCR came after a first-round RT-PCR that employed HTBI primers. TCRdb reanalysed the multiplex PCR reads using MiXCR and keeps one entry per CDR3 protein. The data show about 600,000 distinct CDR3 sequences, about 40% seen once. This clonotype was detected ten times or more. Orbital computed tomography and thyroid ultrasound, along with TRAb, serum thyroxine and clinical symptoms, underpinned diagnosis.

The receptor was derived from an adult man with Graves' hyperthyroidism. The sequencing sample was made of peripheral blood or thyroid tissue (not recorded which). The rearrangement links TRBV6-5 to TRBJ2-5; TRBD1 matches 7 bases. This CDR3 reads CASSTVPTGSQETQYF. The CDR3 DNA is TGTGCCAGCAGTACCGTCCCGACAGGGAGCCAAGAGACCCAGTACTTC.